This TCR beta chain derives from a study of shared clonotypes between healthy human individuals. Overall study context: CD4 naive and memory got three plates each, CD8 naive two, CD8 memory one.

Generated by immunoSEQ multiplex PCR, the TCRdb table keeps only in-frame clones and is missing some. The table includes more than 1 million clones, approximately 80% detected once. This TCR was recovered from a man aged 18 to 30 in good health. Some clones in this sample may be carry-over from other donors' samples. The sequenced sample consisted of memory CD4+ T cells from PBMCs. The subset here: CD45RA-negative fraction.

CDR3 in DNA: TGTGCCAGCAGCTTGTGGCGGAAGACAACTAACACTGAAGCTTTCTTT. Translated: CASSLWRKTTNTEAFF. The genes are TRBV5-6 and TRBJ1-1; D is undetermined. Germline-derived CDR1 and CDR2 are SGHDT and YYEEEE. V lost 1 base and J 2 bases, leaving 15 bases between the germline ends. This CDR3 region has 16 residues.